This TCR beta chain is from a study of prognosis after radiotherapy for stage I lung cancer. Overall study: Distant metastasis occurred in a few patients at a median of roughly seven months after radiotherapy, while approximately 16 showed no significant progression. General study points: Once stereotactic body radiation therapy had been given, unique TCR clone counts fell, with a median of about 9,700 versus 6,500.

V lost 9 bases, J lost 4 bases, and 25 bases stayed unmatched. Germline V lookup: CDR1 KGHDR, CDR2 SFDVKD. CDR3 length equals 20 residues. Two-round multiplex PCR, the amplification method, yielded TCR beta CDR3 from genomic DNA. Round one of PCR was performed, and it used primers specific to each TRBV and TRBJ gene. TCRdb re-called the multiplex PCR reads through MiXCR, storing one row per CDR3 protein. The sample has some 36,000 distinct CDR3 sequences; 24% are singletons. This clonotype has ten or more counts. Its antigen remains unknown. This sequence joins TRBV24-1 and TRBJ1-5; 8 bases map to TRBD1. Sequenced material: PBMCs, taken before or after stereotactic body radiation therapy (not recorded which). The clonotype was recovered from a donor over 45 with non-small cell lung cancer. CDR3 nucleotide sequence: TGTGCCACCTACCCACAGGGGGTAGCTCCCTCGCGCCGCGAAAATCAGCCCCAGCATTTT. This sequence encodes CATYPQGVAPSRRENQPQHF.